This T cell receptor (beta chain) is drawn from a study of identical twins (dated by TCRdb to the mid-2010s). Describing the broader study: The study deep-sequenced TCR alpha and beta repertoires from monozygotic twins, unrelated adults of various ages and cord blood to test whether fetal clonotypes persist. Replicate twin experiments were performed at different times using different library preparation protocols to rule out contamination.

Broad study findings and their caveats: The excess sharing between twins in beta out-of-frame sequences was weaker because fewer shared sequences reduced the signal-to-noise ratio. Invariant T cells such as MAIT and iNKT could partly confound zero-insertion analyses, though diverse VJ usage argued against this for most clonotypes. Conclusions relied on cross-sectional statistical analysis, since the same donors could not be followed over many years. Abundant cord blood beta clonotypes carried fewer insertions; young adult naive repertoires showed a weaker similar trend, while memory repertoires showed none. In monozygotic twins, out-of-frame TCR alpha sharing was systematically underestimated by recombination models, although the models agreed with sharing between unrelated individuals. Compared with coincidental sharing between unrelated individuals, out-of-frame TCR alpha sequences shared between twins had an excess of sequences with low generation probability.

A word on this clonotype: The antigen it recognizes is unknown. Base qualities are not recorded, but no much larger clone differs from it by a single base.

Every donor in the study was a healthy Caucasian. The twin cohort comprised three pairs of female monozygotic twins, all aged roughly 18 to 30 years. CD4+ and CD8+ T cell populations were isolated with positive isolation kits from Invitrogen. The library was generated by 5' RACE. Sequenced using an Illumina HiSeq 2000. A universal primer binding site was added through template switching, and the final cDNA carried a unique molecular identifier so that TCR cDNA molecules could be counted accurately. Specific primers in the conserved constant-segment region were used to synthesize first-strand cDNA for TCR alpha and beta chains. To control for contamination, every cDNA library carried two barcodes: a SMART-Mk sample barcode plus Illumina barcodes. TruSeq adapter sequences along with Illumina sample barcodes were introduced in two successive PCR steps. TCR alpha and beta cDNA libraries were sequenced on the Illumina HiSeq platform with custom primers. The study's own analysis went as follows. MiGEC was used to process raw reads and extract unique molecular identifiers, and MiXCR was used to find CDR3 positions. Recombination models were inferred per individual with the repgenHMM and IGoR tools using an EM algorithm. Shared clonotype analysis was performed with the tcR package in R, normalizing sharing by the product of cloneset sizes. Out-of-frame nonproductive sequences were analyzed to study raw recombination free of thymic and clonal selection effects. TCRdb's own reprocessing of the public reads used fastp at Q25 and MiXCR and kept productive beta chains. A single entry per CDR3 protein holds the most common genes and DNA from its merged rows. Clone size and V and J calls follow TCRdb, not the original study. This sample is represented by a few hundred thousand distinct CDR3 sequences; around 8.8% of them were singletons. The ten largest account for 3% to 3.5% of the sample.

The sample also formed part of further work on yellow fever vaccine responses in identical twins. The second publication reports: The authors reported that the T cell response to vaccination in identical twins appeared partly convergent and partly personalized. In identical twins, the study followed T cell clones that responded to the vaccine with precision.

The clonotype was recovered from a woman younger than 35 in good health. Sequences were obtained from CD8+ T cells sorted from blood.

CDR3 loop: CASSGTVGPEQFF. In nucleotides, the sequence is TGTGCCAGCAGCGGAACCGTCGGTCCTGAGCAGTTCTTC. Recombination joined TRBV5-4 with TRBJ2-1; the D segment cannot be called with confidence. Trimming costs V 4 bases and J 9 bases, and their ends lie 14 bases apart. CDR1 and CDR2, per the germline V gene (reference sequence), are SGHNT and YYREEE. Measured from the cysteine to the phenylalanine, the CDR3 is 13 residues long. The kept DNA is CDR3 alone, 39 bases in frame from the first base.